The next 20 T cell receptor beta chains were all read from a single sample in a study of early T cells in non-severe SARS-CoV-2 infection. TCRdb passed the 5' RACE reads through MiXCR, listing each CDR3 protein once. The data contain 50,000 to 75,000 distinct CDR3 sequences, 7% to 9.5% of them singletons. The sequencing used whole blood, collected at baseline. These receptors originate from an adult who was a healthcare worker with PCR-confirmed SARS-CoV-2 infection or an uninfected control (not recorded which).

In nucleotides, the CDR3 is TGCAGTGCCCGTGGGACAGGGGGCTACGAGCAGTACTTC. Translating it yields CSARGTGGYEQYF. The J gene is TRBJ2-7, the V gene TRBV20-1, with 11 bases matching TRBD1. CDR3 length equals 13 residues. Germline V gene sequence: CDR1 DFQATT, CDR2 SNEGSKA (reference sequence). The J segment lost 3 bases and the V segment lost 6 bases, leaving 4 bases of the junction unmatched.

The V and J genes are TRBV7-3 and TRBJ1-1, with D possibly being TRBD1 (6 bases). This CDR3 has 15 amino acids. From germline, CDR1 is SGHTA and CDR2 FQGTGA. V lost 5 bases and J 10 bases, leaving 23 bases between the germline ends. The CDR3, as DNA: TGTGCCAGCAGCCCTGTTGGGGGCTCGCCCGAGGGAGCTTTCTTT. Translation gives CASSPVGGSPEGAFF.

This clonotype was recorded at least ten times. The genes are TRBV6-5 and TRBJ2-2; weak D call: TRBD1 (6 bases). V was trimmed by 6 bases and J by 5 bases, leaving 19 bases between them. The CDR3 sequence is 16 residues long. CDR1 is MNHEY, CDR2 SVGAGI, per germline. DNA for the CDR3: TGTGCCAGCAGAACTATTACAGGGTCGTGGACCGGGGAGCTGTTTTTT. The encoded protein is CASRTITGSWTGELFF.

The gene calls are TRBV7-3 and TRBJ2-7, with 9 bases matching TRBD2. The length of the CDR3 is 16 residues. V dropped 5 bases and J dropped 3; count of bases not matched to a gene: 11. The germline CDR1 and CDR2 sequences are SGHTA and FQGTGA. This CDR3 reads CASSRGLAGLNYEQYF. CDR3 nucleotide sequence: TGTGCCAGCAGCCGTGGGCTAGCGGGATTGAACTACGAGCAGTACTTC.

This clonotype has a handful of counts. The rearrangement uses TRBV5-6 and TRBJ2-7; D is possibly TRBD1 (6 bases). V was shortened by 4 bases and J by 4 bases, with 15 bases between the two germline ends. This CDR3 comprises 14 residues. Germline loops: CDR1 SGHDT, CDR2 YYEEEE. CDR3 sequence: CASSRSRDTYEQYF. The CDR3 nucleotides are TGTGCCAGCAGCCGGAGCCGGGACACTTACGAGCAGTACTTC.

This clonotype has a handful of counts. The V call is TRBV5-5, the J call TRBJ2-7, with 7 bases that match TRBD1. The germline V gene has CDR1 SGHKS and CDR2 YYEKEE (reference sequence). The CDR3 contains 14 residues. After removal of 2 bases from V and 5 bases from J, the junction contained 7 bases not matched to a gene. This CDR3 reads CASSLMVGGHEQYF. The CDR3 DNA reads as TGTGCCAGCAGCTTAATGGTAGGGGGCCACGAGCAGTACTTC.

The chain joins TRBV6-1 to TRBJ2-5, with D perhaps matching TRBD1 (6 bases). This CDR3 region has 16 residues. Between the trimmed V and J ends, which lost 5 bases and 7 bases, there was a span of 23 bases. Germline values: CDR1 MNHNS, CDR2 SASEGT. The CDR3 is CASSQHAGTPDRTQYF. CDR3 in DNA: TGTGCCAGCAGTCAACACGCCGGGACACCGGATAGGACCCAGTACTTC.

This clonotype was seen a handful of times. The chain recombines TRBV12-3 or TRBV12-4 with TRBJ2-3; TRBD1 matches at 9 bases. Trimming removed 3 bases from V and 9 bases from J; junction bases left unmatched: 10. The CDR3 is 15 residues long. For the CDR3, the DNA is TGTGCCAGCAGTTTTACGGGACAGGGAAGCGGGACGCAGTATTTT. Its translation is CASSFTGQGSGTQYF.

The sample holds many counts of this clonotype. This chain connects TRBV6-2 or TRBV6-3 to TRBJ1-5; D ambiguous. This CDR3 is built from 13 residues. With 6 bases removed from V and 7 bases from J, the gap between germline ends came to 13 bases. Germline values: CDR1 MNHEY, CDR2 SVGEGT. The CDR3 nucleotides read TGTGCCAGCAGAGACCACACCAACCAGCCCCAGCATTTT. It translates to CASRDHTNQPQHF.

The sample holds many counts of this clonotype. This chain uses TRBV7-2 with TRBJ2-1; TRBD2 agrees at 9 bases. Germline V gene lookup returns CDR1 SGHTA and CDR2 FQGNSA. With 2 bases clipped from V and 8 bases from J, the junction kept 10 bases outside the gene matches. This CDR3 comprises 16 residues. CDR3 residues: CASSLMGSGSRDEQFF. In DNA, the CDR3 is TGTGCCAGCAGCTTAATGGGTAGCGGGAGTAGGGATGAGCAGTTCTTC.

This clonotype was detected many times. CDR3 DNA: TGTGCCAGCAGCTTAGTAACTAGGAGTGAGCAGTTCTTC. Translation gives CASSLVTRSEQFF. The chain combines TRBV11-2 with TRBJ2-1; the D gene is possibly TRBD2 (5 bases). The V end lost 1 base, the J end lost 9 bases, and 10 bases lay between the germline ends. CDR3 size: 13 residues. The germline V gene encodes CDR1 SGHAT and CDR2 FQNNGV.

The table lists this clonotype with many counts. This chain uses TRBV24-1 with TRBJ2-3; tentatively, D is TRBD2 (5 bases). Germline CDR1 KGHDR, CDR2 SFDVKD. The CDR3 consists of 13 residues. V was shortened by 5 bases and J by 3 bases, with 8 bases between the two germline ends. The CDR3 sequence is CATSAGVTDTQYF. CDR3 nucleotides: TGTGCCACCAGTGCCGGGGTGACAGATACGCAGTATTTT.

This clonotype was seen at least ten times. The chain is built from TRBV7-9 and TRBJ1-1, with unresolved D. Germline V gene sequence: CDR1 SEHNR, CDR2 FQNEAQ (reference sequence). This CDR3 comprises 12 residues. Trimming pared 2 bases from V and 8 bases from J, leaving 9 bases between. The CDR3 is CASSLQPKEAFF. CDR3 in DNA: TGTGCCAGCAGCTTACAACCAAAAGAAGCTTTCTTT.

The rearrangement uses TRBV6-6 and TRBJ2-3; a weak D match, TRBD2 (5 bases). The CDR3 runs to 15 residues. Deletions cut 0 bases from V and 5 bases from J, with 12 bases between. Germline V gives CDR1 MNHNY, CDR2 SVGAGI (reference sequence). CDR3 region: CASSYSIGKGDTQYF. In DNA, the CDR3 is TGTGCCAGCAGTTACTCAATCGGGAAGGGAGATACGCAGTATTTT.

This clonotype was counted a few times. This chain connects TRBV6-1 to TRBJ2-4, with 7 nucleotides matching TRBD2. J lost 9 bases, V lost 6 bases, and 8 bases had no gene match. The CDR3 has 13 residues. Germline CDR1 MNHNS, CDR2 SASEGT. For the CDR3, the DNA is TGTGCCAGCAGCCTTACTAGCGAGGTCATTCAGTACTTC. Translated, it gives CASSLTSEVIQYF.

This clonotype was seen a few times. This chain joins TRBV7-9 and TRBJ2-1; no reliable D call. Between the trimmed V and J ends, which lost 2 bases and 12 bases, there was a span of 11 bases. This CDR3 spans 12 amino acids. CDR1 is SEHNR, CDR2 FQNEAQ, per germline (reference sequence). In DNA form, the CDR3 reads TGTGCCAGCAGCTTACTTGAAATCGTGCAGTTCTTC. It specifies CASSLLEIVQFF.

There are many counts of this clonotype. The genes are TRBV6-5 and TRBJ2-2, with 9 positions matching TRBD2. The junction had 4 bases not matched to a gene; V was cut back by 1 base and J by 7 bases. CDR3 length: 15 residues. The germline gives CDR1 MNHEY, CDR2 SVGAGI. The CDR3 DNA reads as TGTGCCAGCAGTTACTTAAGCGGGAGGAGCGGGGAGCTGTTTTTT. Translated: CASSYLSGRSGELFF.

This clonotype showed up just a few times. This CDR3 reads CASSLEGDGTYEQYF. The CDR3 DNA sequence: TGTGCCAGCAGCTTAGAGGGCGACGGGACCTACGAGCAGTACTTC. The chain has TRBV7-9 and TRBJ2-7; possible D gene TRBD2, 5 bases. The CDR3 covers 15 residues. The germline V gene encodes CDR1 SEHNR and CDR2 FQNEAQ (reference sequence). Trimming shortened V by 1 base and J by 2 bases, and 12 bases separated the two germline ends.

This clonotype has a count of ten or more. This chain joins TRBV7-3 and TRBJ2-4; TRBD2 matches at 11 bases. Per germline, CDR1 SGHTA and CDR2 FQGTGA. The CDR3 covers 15 residues. V shed 0 bases, J shed 7 bases, and the junction held 2 bases outside the gene matches. CDR3 DNA sequence: TGTGCCAGCAGCTTAACTAGCGGGAGGGGCAACATTCAGTACTTC. It codes for CASSLTSGRGNIQYF.

This clonotype was counted ten times or more. The chain is built from TRBV9 and TRBJ2-7, with a weak D call TRBD1 (6 bases). The V gene lost 7 bases and the J gene lost 5 bases, with 16 bases spanning the gap. This CDR3 has 13 residues. The germline V gene has CDR1 SGDLS and CDR2 YYNGEE. In DNA form, the CDR3 reads TGTGCCAGCTTGGTGACAGGTATCAACGAGCAGTACTTC. This sequence encodes CASLVTGINEQYF.